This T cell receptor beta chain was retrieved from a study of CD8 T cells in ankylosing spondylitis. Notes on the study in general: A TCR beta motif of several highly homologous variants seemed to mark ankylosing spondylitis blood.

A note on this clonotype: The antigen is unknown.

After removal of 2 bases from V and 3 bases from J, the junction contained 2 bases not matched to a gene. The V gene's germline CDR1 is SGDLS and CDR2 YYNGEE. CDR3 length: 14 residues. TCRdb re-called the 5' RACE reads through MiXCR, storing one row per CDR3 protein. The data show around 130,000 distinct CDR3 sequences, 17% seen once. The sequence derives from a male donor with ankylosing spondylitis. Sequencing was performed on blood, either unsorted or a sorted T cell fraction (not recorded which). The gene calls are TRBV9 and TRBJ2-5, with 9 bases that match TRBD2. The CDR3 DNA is TGTGCCAGCAGCGTGGGGACTAGCAAAGAGACCCAGTACTTC. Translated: CASSVGTSKETQYF. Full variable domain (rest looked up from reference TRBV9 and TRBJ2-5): DSGVTQTPKHLITATGQRVTLRCSPRSGDLSVYWYQQSLDQGLQFLIQYYNGEERAKGNILERFSAQQFPDLHSELNLSSLELGDSALYFCASSVGTSKETQYFGPGTRLLVL.